Following are 27 T cell receptor beta chains from one sample sequenced in a study of cytomegalovirus exposure and HLA in healthy donors. This PCR relied on a set of 60 Vbeta primers and 13 Jbeta primers. The assay was immunoSEQ multiplex PCR, and TCRdb's table has in-frame clones only and misses some. The sample lists roughly 54,000 clones, approximately 80% occurring once. What was sequenced was PBMCs. The receptors originated from a man in his fifties or sixties in good health and CMV-seronegative.

The rearrangement uses TRBV9 and TRBJ2-1, with 11 positions matching TRBD2. There are 16 residues in the CDR3. The germline gives CDR1 SGDLS, CDR2 YYNGEE. Unmatched junction bases numbered 2, after V lost 0 bases and J lost 3 bases. The CDR3, as DNA: TGTGCCAGCAGCGTAGTAGCGGGGGGGCTCTACAATGAGCAGTTCTTC. This translates into CASSVVAGGLYNEQFF.

The J gene is TRBJ1-1, the V gene TRBV6-5; a weak D match, TRBD1 (5 bases). The CDR3 is 14 amino acids. The V gene's germline CDR1 is MNHEY and CDR2 SVGAGI. Trimming took 0 bases from V and 4 from J, leaving 9 bases between them. This CDR3 is CASSYSIGVTEAFF. CDR3 nucleotide sequence: TGTGCCAGCAGTTACTCTATAGGGGTCACTGAAGCTTTCTTT.

The chain uses TRBV7-2 and TRBJ1-6, with D uncertain. Trimming removed 6 bases from V and 4 bases from J, with 7 bases in between. The CDR3 consists of 13 residues. Germline CDR1 reads SGHTA; CDR2 reads FQGNSA. Written as DNA, the CDR3 is TGTGCCAGCAGACTACTTTATAATTCACCCCTCCACTTT. Encoded protein: CASRLLYNSPLHF. Drawing the rest from reference TRBV7-2 and TRBJ1-6, the complete variable domain is GAGVSQSPSNKVTEKGKDVELRCDPISGHTALYWYRQSLGQGLEFLIYFQGNSAPDKSGLPSDRFSAERTGGSVSTLTIQRTQQEDSAVYLCASRLLYNSPLHFGNGTRLTVT.

The chain is built from TRBV7-8 and TRBJ1-3; D gene uncertain. Germline CDR1 reads SGHVS; CDR2 reads FQNEAQ. The CDR3 loop spans 15 amino acids. Trimming cost V 0 bases and J 0 bases, with 6 bases left between them. The CDR3 spells CASSLATLSGNTIYF. The CDR3 DNA follows: TGTGCCAGCAGCTTAGCGACACTCTCTGGAAACACCATATATTTT.

This sequence joins TRBV4-1 and TRBJ1-6; D is perhaps TRBD1 (5 bases). CDR3 length equals 19 residues. Per germline, CDR1 MGHRA and CDR2 YSYEKL. V was trimmed by 1 base and J by 0 bases, leaving 16 bases between them. The CDR3 loop reads CASSQVGSGPSSYNSPLHF. Here the CDR3 DNA reads TGCGCCAGCAGCCAAGTTGGTTCAGGGCCGAGCTCCTATAATTCACCCCTCCACTTT.

Only a few counts were recorded for this clone. This chain uses TRBV10-3 with TRBJ2-3; perhaps TRBD1 as D (5 bases). This CDR3 comprises 16 residues. The V gene's germline CDR1 is ENHRY and CDR2 SYGVKD. The V and J ends lost 0 bases and 0 bases respectively, with 10 bases between them. The CDR3 sequence is CAISESTVSSTDTQYF. The CDR3 bases are TGTGCCATCAGTGAGTCGACAGTGTCTAGCACAGATACGCAGTATTTT.

The chain employs TRBV5-8 and TRBJ2-1; 11 positions match TRBD2. From germline, CDR1 is SGHTS and CDR2 YDEGEE. This CDR3 contains 20 residues. Trimming at V came to 0 bases and at J to 3 bases, leaving 14 bases not matched to a gene. The DNA of the CDR3 is TGTGCCAGCAGCTTGGCCTTCCTAGCGGGGGGCGCTATGATCTACAATGAGCAGTTCTTC. It yields the protein CASSLAFLAGGAMIYNEQFF.

This rearrangement joins TRBV7-9 to TRBJ2-7, with 11 nucleotides matching TRBD2. The V segment lost 4 bases and the J segment 1 base; nucleotides outside the gene matches: 3. CDR3 length: 15 amino acids. The germline V gene encodes CDR1 SEHNR and CDR2 FQNEAQ (reference sequence). The CDR3 is CASSSSSGGSYEQYF. The DNA of the CDR3 is TGTGCCAGCAGCTCTTCTAGCGGGGGGTCCTACGAGCAGTACTTC.

The chain couples TRBV7-9 to TRBJ2-7; TRBD1 aligns across 10 bases. The CDR3 loop spans 15 amino acids. Looked up from germline, CDR1 is SEHNR and CDR2 is FQNEAQ (reference sequence). V lost 4 bases, J lost 5 bases, and 8 bases stayed unmatched. The CDR3 is CASSSRRTGGNEQYF. The CDR3 nucleotides read TGTGCCAGCAGCTCACGTAGGACAGGGGGAAACGAGCAGTACTTC.

The V call is TRBV5-6, the J call TRBJ1-1; no definite D call. CDR3 size: 14 residues. Germline V gene data show CDR1 as SGHDT and CDR2 as YYEEEE. V shed 2 bases and J shed 2 bases, with 10 bases lying between them. The DNA for the CDR3 is TGTGCCAGCAGCTTCCCCGGGATTAACACTGAAGCTTTCTTT. Protein sequence: CASSFPGINTEAFF.

The chain is built from TRBV7-6 and TRBJ1-1; D is unresolved. The CDR3 totals 13 residues. Germline CDR1 SGHVS, CDR2 FNYEAQ. The V end was cut by 3 bases, the J end by 5 bases, with 10 bases between. DNA of the CDR3: TGTGCCAGCAGCTTTGGGGAGTGGACTGAAGCTTTCTTT. Translation gives CASSFGEWTEAFF.

This rearrangement joins TRBV9 to TRBJ2-3, with 7 bases aligning to TRBD2. Trimming cost V 0 bases and J 1 base; bases outside gene matches: 5. CDR1 is SGDLS and CDR2 is YYNGEE in the germline V gene. The CDR3 runs to 16 residues. The CDR3 DNA sequence: TGTGCCAGCAGCGTAGGAGCGGGGTCGGGCACAGATACGCAGTATTTT. This encodes CASSVGAGSGTDTQYF.

The V gene is TRBV15, the J gene TRBJ1-6; D not resolved. The CDR3 consists of 18 residues. V lost 0 bases and J 7 bases, leaving 19 bases between the germline ends. Germline V gene data show CDR1 as LNHNV and CDR2 as YYDKDF (reference sequence). For the CDR3, the DNA is TGTGCCACCAGCAGAGAACTGAGGACTTTCCGTCAAAATTCACCCCTCCACTTT. It is translated as CATSRELRTFRQNSPLHF.

The chain combines TRBV19 with TRBJ2-1; 9 bases align to TRBD1. After removal of 1 base from V and 4 bases from J, the junction contained 5 bases not matched to a gene. CDR1 is LNHDA and CDR2 is SQIVND in the germline V gene (reference sequence). This CDR3 has 16 residues. The CDR3 region is CASSIVTGGLYNEQFF. In DNA, the CDR3 is TGTGCCAGTAGTATAGTGACAGGGGGTTTATACAATGAGCAGTTCTTC. The full variable domain, with the rest looked up from reference TRBV19 and TRBJ2-1, is DGGITQSPKYLFRKEGQNVTLSCEQNLNHDAMYWYRQDPGQGLRLIYYSQIVNDFQKGDIAEGYSVSREKKESFPLTVTSAQKNPTAFYLCASSIVTGGLYNEQFFGPGTRLTVL.

V and J are TRBV5-4 and TRBJ1-3; D unresolved. Trimming took 0 bases from V and 0 from J, leaving 7 bases between them. The CDR3 sequence is 15 residues long. Germline V gene data show CDR1 as SGHNT and CDR2 as YYREEE (reference sequence). CDR3 residues: CASSLGPNSGNTIYF. The CDR3 nucleotides are TGTGCCAGCAGCTTGGGTCCCAACTCTGGAAACACCATATATTTT. The variable domain in full, with the rest retrieved from reference TRBV5-4 and TRBJ1-3, is ETGVTQSPTHLIKTRGQQVTLRCSSQSGHNTVSWYQQALGQGPQFIFQYYREEENGRGNFPPRFSGLQFPNYSSELNVNALELDDSALYLCASSLGPNSGNTIYFGEGSWLTVV.

The rearrangement joins TRBV5-1 to TRBJ2-7; D perhaps matches TRBD2 (7 bases). The germline V gene encodes CDR1 SGHRS and CDR2 YFSETQ. The V and J ends lost 3 bases and 3 bases respectively, with 22 bases between them. The CDR3 contains 17 residues. CDR3 sequence reads: CASSSLGQGRVHYEQYF. CDR3 in DNA: TGCGCCAGCAGCTCGCTGGGGCAGGGGAGGGTTCACTACGAGCAGTACTTC.

The chain carries TRBV2 and TRBJ1-5; D gene ambiguous. V shed 3 bases and J shed 0 bases, with 9 bases lying between them. The CDR3 loop spans 15 amino acids. Per the germline V gene, CDR1 is SNHLY and CDR2 is FYNNEI. The CDR3 nucleotides are TGTGCCAGCAGTGAGCGGAAGACTAGCAATCAGCCCCAGCATTTT. Its translation is CASSERKTSNQPQHF.

The count of this clone is one. This rearrangement joins TRBV5-5 to TRBJ1-5; 9 bases fit TRBD1. The germline V gene has CDR1 SGHKS and CDR2 YYEKEE (reference sequence). J lost 5 bases, V lost 5 bases, and 2 bases had no gene match. The CDR3 runs to 13 residues. This CDR3 reads CASSHRGHQPQHF. The CDR3 DNA is TGTGCCAGCAGTCACAGGGGGCATCAGCCCCAGCATTTT.

V gene TRBV7-9 combines with J gene TRBJ1-4, with 10 bases lining up with TRBD1. V trimming: 1 base; J trimming: 9 bases; junction bases outside the gene matches: 17. This CDR3 has 19 residues. Per germline, CDR1 SEHNR and CDR2 FQNEAQ (reference sequence). The CDR3 DNA reads as TGTGCCAGCAGCTTAGACCGGGACAGGGGTTTGGCCCACTCCAAAAAACTGTTTTTT. Translated: CASSLDRDRGLAHSKKLFF.

This clone was detected a few times. CDR3 protein: CASSVRTSGNEQFF. In DNA form, the CDR3 reads TGTGCCAGCAGCGTAAGGACTAGCGGTAATGAGCAGTTCTTC. The chain employs TRBV9 and TRBJ2-1; TRBD2 agrees at 10 bases. V gave up 1 base and J gave up 7 bases; unmatched junction bases: 2. The CDR3 covers 14 residues. Germline CDR1 is SGDLS and CDR2 is YYNGEE.

The CDR3 sequence: CASSISSGGTYEQYF. CDR3 in DNA: TGTGCCAGTAGTATATCTAGCGGGGGAACCTACGAGCAGTACTTC. The chain joins TRBV19 to TRBJ2-7; 10 bases fit TRBD2. Germline-derived CDR1 and CDR2 are LNHDA and SQIVND (reference sequence). V trimming: 2 bases; J trimming: 2 bases; junction bases outside the gene matches: 3. The CDR3 spans 15 residues.

This chain uses TRBV12-5 with TRBJ1-3; a weak D match, TRBD1 (5 bases). CDR1 LGHNT and CDR2 FRNRAP come from the germline V gene. This CDR3 is built from 14 residues. V lost 5 bases and J 4 bases, leaving 12 bases between the germline ends. CDR3 sequence reads: CASGTSGPGNTIYF. Here the CDR3 DNA reads TGTGCTAGTGGTACGTCAGGGCCAGGAAACACCATATATTTT.

This clone was counted only a few times. The CDR3 region is CASSVLQGAGYEQYF. The CDR3 coding sequence is TGTGCCAGCAGTGTACTGCAGGGGGCGGGCTACGAGCAGTACTTC. The chain employs TRBV6-1 and TRBJ2-7; 8 bases agree with TRBD1. V trimming: 4 bases; J trimming: 3 bases; junction bases outside the gene matches: 8. CDR1 MNHNS and CDR2 SASEGT come from the germline V gene. CDR3 length equals 15 residues.

Only a few counts were recorded for this clone. The V and J genes are TRBV5-1 and TRBJ2-7; 9 positions match TRBD2. V dropped 0 bases and J dropped 5; count of bases not matched to a gene: 6. CDR1 is SGHRS, CDR2 YFSETQ, per germline. The CDR3 loop spans 15 amino acids. CDR3 sequence (DNA): TGCGCCAGCAGCTTGGATATTAGCGGGGGCCACGAGCAGTACTTC. Protein: CASSLDISGGHEQYF.

This rearrangement joins TRBV7-2 to TRBJ2-3, with TRBD2 identical over 12 bases. In germline, CDR1 is SGHTA, CDR2 FQGNSA. V gave up 1 base and J gave up 6 bases; unmatched junction bases: 8. The CDR3 runs to 17 residues. CDR3: CASSLVDLAGGLDTQYF. DNA for the CDR3: TGTGCCAGCAGCTTAGTTGATCTAGCGGGGGGGCTGGATACGCAGTATTTT.

The rearrangement uses TRBV4-2 and TRBJ1-6; 10 nucleotides agree with TRBD1. The CDR3 sequence is 17 residues long. Per germline, CDR1 LGHNA and CDR2 YNFKEQ. The junction had 6 bases not matched to a gene; V was cut back by 1 base and J by 6 bases. The CDR3 bases are TGTGCCAGCAGCCAAGTTCGGGGACAGGGGCGTAATTCACCCCTCCACTTT. It is translated as CASSQVRGQGRNSPLHF.

The J gene is TRBJ2-1, the V gene TRBV4-2; 7 bases map to TRBD1. The V gene end was trimmed by 0 bases and the J gene end by 1 base; junction bases not matched to a gene: 6. The CDR3 has 17 residues. Germline V gene lookup returns CDR1 LGHNA and CDR2 YNFKEQ. CDR3 in DNA: TGTGCCAGCAGCCAAGAATCAGGGGGTAGGTCCTACAATGAGCAGTTCTTC. This codes for CASSQESGGRSYNEQFF.